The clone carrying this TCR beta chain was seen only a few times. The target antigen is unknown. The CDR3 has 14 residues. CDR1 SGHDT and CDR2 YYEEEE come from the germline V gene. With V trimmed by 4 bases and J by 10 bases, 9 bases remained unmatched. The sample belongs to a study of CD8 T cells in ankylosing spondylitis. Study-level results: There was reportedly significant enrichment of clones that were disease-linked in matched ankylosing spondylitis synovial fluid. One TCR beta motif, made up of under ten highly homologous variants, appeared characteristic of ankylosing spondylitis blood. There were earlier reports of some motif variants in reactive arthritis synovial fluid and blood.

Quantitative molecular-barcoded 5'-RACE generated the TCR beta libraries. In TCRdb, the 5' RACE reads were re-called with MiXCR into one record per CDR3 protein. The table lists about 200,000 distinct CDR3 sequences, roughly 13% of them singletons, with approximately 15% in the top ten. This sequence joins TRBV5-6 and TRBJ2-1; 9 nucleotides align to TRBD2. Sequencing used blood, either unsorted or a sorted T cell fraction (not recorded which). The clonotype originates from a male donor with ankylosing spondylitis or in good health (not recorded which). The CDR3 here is CASSAPGLAWEQFF. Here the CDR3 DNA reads TGTGCCAGCAGCGCGCCGGGACTAGCTTGGGAGCAGTTCTTC. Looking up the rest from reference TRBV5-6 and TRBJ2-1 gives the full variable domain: DAGVTQSPTHLIKTRGQQVTLRCSPKSGHDTVSWYQQALGQGPQFIFQYYEEEERQRGNFPDRFSGHQFPNYSSELNVNALLLGDSALYLCASSAPGLAWEQFFGPGTRLTVL.